Listed here are 3 T cell receptor beta chains from one sample, sequenced in a study of blood T cell repertoires in COVID-19 (dated by TCRdb to 2020 to 2021). Libraries were constructed by the immunoSEQ multiplex PCR assay. TCRdb took this table from immuneACCESS and kept in-frame rearrangements with V and J called. Such tables lack part of the clones; where checked against another copy, unresolved V genes explain under half of the gap, and the rest is unexplained. Within this sample are over 600,000 clones, with around 89% of them counted one time only. Together, the top ten hold roughly 0.25% of the sample. Sequencing was done on a sample of peripheral blood. All receptors derive from a woman aged 18 to 35 with acute or convalescent COVID-19.

This clone has only one observation. The V and J genes are TRBV4-1 and TRBJ2-7; weak D call: TRBD1 (6 bases). Germline values: CDR1 MGHRA, CDR2 YSYEKL. The CDR3 is 13 residues long. Trimming left V 4 bases short and J 2 bases short, with 9 bases between. CDR3 sequence reads: CASSPDSTYEQYF. The CDR3 bases are TGCGCCAGCAGCCCGGACAGTACCTACGAGCAGTACTTC.

The V call is TRBV9, the J call TRBJ2-7; 10 bases match TRBD2. V shed 0 bases and J 3 bases; nucleotides not matched to a gene: 6. CDR3 length equals 16 residues. Per germline, CDR1 SGDLS and CDR2 YYNGEE. The CDR3 sequence: CASSVGASGGNYEQYF. The DNA of the CDR3 is TGTGCCAGCAGCGTAGGGGCTAGCGGGGGCAACTACGAGCAGTACTTC.

The chain links TRBV24-1 to TRBJ1-2, with D possibly being TRBD1 (6 bases). The CDR3 totals 16 residues. V shed 2 bases and J shed 4 bases, with 16 bases lying between them. Germline CDR1 is KGHDR and CDR2 is SFDVKD. The CDR3 loop reads CATSDSRQEPLYGYTF. In DNA, the CDR3 is TGTGCCACCAGTGATTCCAGACAGGAGCCCCTCTATGGCTACACCTTC.